A single sample gave rise to the 31 T cell receptor beta chains below, sequenced in a study of T cell responses to AZD1222 COVID-19 vaccine. Profiling relied on immunoSEQ multiplex PCR, and the TCRdb table lists in-frame clones only, not all of them. The table includes some 150,000 clones, about 85% detected once. Sequencing was performed on peripheral blood, taken on day 0 of AZD1222 vaccination. The receptors come from an adult in good health.

This chain uses TRBV6-5 with TRBJ2-5, with no clear D. V was clipped by 8 bases and J by 5 bases, with 21 bases between them. The CDR3 extends over 15 amino acids. Germline CDR1 is MNHEY and CDR2 is SVGAGI. The CDR3 sequence: CASGRSLLKGETQYF. CDR3 nucleotides: TGTGCCAGCGGAAGGTCCCTCCTGAAGGGCGAGACCCAGTACTTC.

This clone was recorded once. The chain recombines TRBV12-5 with TRBJ1-6; no reliable D call. Trimming cost V 6 bases and J 1 base, with 10 bases left between them. The germline gives CDR1 LGHNT, CDR2 FRNRAP. The CDR3 extends over 15 amino acids. The CDR3 is CASGRAESYNSPLHF. The CDR3 nucleotides read TGTGCTAGTGGGCGGGCAGAGTCCTATAATTCACCCCTCCACTTT.

V gene TRBV5-5 combines with J gene TRBJ2-7; maybe TRBD1 (6 bases). The CDR3 is 15 amino acids. The germline V and J ends were trimmed by 0 bases and 4 bases, with 14 bases remaining between them. Germline CDR1 SGHKS, CDR2 YYEKEE (reference sequence). The CDR3 is CASSLEWQGFYEQYF. CDR3 coding DNA: TGTGCCAGCAGCTTGGAGTGGCAGGGGTTTTACGAGCAGTACTTC. The full variable domain, rest sourced from reference TRBV5-5 and TRBJ2-7, is DAGVTQSPTHLIKTRGQQVTLRCSPISGHKSVSWYQQVLGQGPQFIFQYYEKEERGRGNFPDRFSARQFPNYSSELNVNALLLGDSALYLCASSLEWQGFYEQYFGPGTRLTVT.

This clone was observed a handful of times. The CDR3 sequence: CASSFSSMNTEAFF. For the CDR3, the DNA is TGCGCCAGCAGCTTTAGCAGTATGAACACTGAAGCTTTCTTT. The chain joins TRBV5-1 to TRBJ1-1; D gene uncertain. V was shortened by 2 bases and J by 0 bases, with 8 bases between the two germline ends. This CDR3 has 14 amino acids. CDR1 is SGHRS and CDR2 is YFSETQ in the germline V gene.

V usage is TRBV7-2 and J usage is TRBJ2-3; 12 nucleotides line up with TRBD2. The CDR3 covers 16 residues. Trimming at V came to 3 bases and at J to 5 bases, leaving 6 bases not matched to a gene. Germline V CDR1 and CDR2: SGHTA, FQGNSA. CDR3 amino acids: CASSFLAGGRVDTQYF. CDR3 nucleotide sequence: TGTGCCAGCAGCTTCCTAGCGGGGGGGCGTGTAGATACGCAGTATTTT.

The chain couples TRBV6-1 to TRBJ1-5; possible D gene TRBD1, 6 bases. Per the germline V gene, CDR1 is MNHNS and CDR2 is SASEGT. This CDR3 spans 14 amino acids. The germline V and J ends were trimmed by 2 bases and 10 bases, with 15 bases remaining between them. CDR3 region: CASSENTGQRPQHF. In DNA form, the CDR3 reads TGTGCCAGCAGTGAAAACACAGGGCAAAGACCCCAGCATTTT.

The chain uses TRBV6-2 or TRBV6-3 and TRBJ2-5; D may be TRBD1 or TRBD2 (5 bases each). Germline V gene sequence: CDR1 MNHEY, CDR2 SVGEGT. V lost 6 bases and J lost 1, with 9 bases in between. The CDR3 length is 13 residues. The CDR3 reads CASSRDPQETQYF. The DNA for the CDR3 is TGTGCCAGCAGCCGGGACCCCCAAGAGACCCAGTACTTC.

J is TRBJ1-6 and V is TRBV6-5, with D possibly being TRBD1 (6 bases). V was clipped by 6 bases and J by 9 bases, with 15 bases between them. CDR3 length: 14 residues. From germline, CDR1 is MNHEY and CDR2 SVGAGI. The CDR3 here is CASRRSGGGSPLHF. In DNA, the CDR3 is TGTGCCAGCAGACGCTCTGGAGGGGGTTCACCCCTCCACTTT.

This rearrangement joins TRBV3-1 (or the pseudogene TRBV3-2) to TRBJ2-1, with D possibly matching TRBD1 (6 bases). The V gene lost 1 base and the J gene lost 8 bases, with 12 bases spanning the gap. The germline CDR1 and CDR2 sequences are LGHDT and YNNKEL (reference sequence). This CDR3 has 14 residues. CDR3 residues: CASSQVPGAHEQFF. DNA of the CDR3: TGTGCCAGCAGCCAAGTCCCAGGGGCCCATGAGCAGTTCTTC.

This clone was found once. This chain connects TRBV6-2 or TRBV6-3 to TRBJ2-2; TRBD2 is a possible D gene (7 bases). The CDR3 runs 19 residues. In germline, CDR1 is MNHEY, CDR2 SVGEGT. Trimming shortened V by 3 bases and J by 7 bases, and 27 bases separated the two germline ends. The CDR3 DNA sequence: TGTGCCAGCAGTTATCGCCCCGGACCTGCGGGGGCGCATAGCGGGGAGCTGTTTTTT. Translation: CASSYRPGPAGAHSGELFF.

The genes are TRBV19 and TRBJ1-5; D may be TRBD1 (6 bases). This CDR3 comprises 15 residues. Germline CDR1 LNHDA, CDR2 SQIVND (reference sequence). V was shortened by 3 bases and J by 4 bases, with 13 bases between the two germline ends. CDR3 sequence: CASSMGRGGNQPQHF. CDR3 nucleotide sequence: TGTGCCAGTAGTATGGGCAGGGGCGGAAATCAGCCCCAGCATTTT.

V usage is TRBV18 and J usage is TRBJ2-7; tentative D call: TRBD2 (6 bases). CDR3 length: 15 residues. The V and J ends lost 0 bases and 2 bases respectively, with 11 bases between them. The germline gives CDR1 KGHSH, CDR2 LQKENI. This CDR3 reads CASSPPNTSPYEQYF. CDR3 DNA sequence: TGTGCCAGCTCACCACCGAATACTAGCCCCTACGAGCAGTACTTC.

The chain links TRBV6-5 to TRBJ2-7; D possibly corresponds to TRBD1 (6 bases). Per the germline V gene, CDR1 is MNHEY and CDR2 is SVGAGI. With 5 bases removed from V and 6 bases from J, the gap between germline ends came to 17 bases. The CDR3 is made up of 14 amino acids. CDR3 nucleotides: TGTGCCAGCAGTCCGACTTGGGTACAGGGCGAGCAGTACTTC. Translating it yields CASSPTWVQGEQYF.

V usage is TRBV27 and J usage is TRBJ2-5; possible D gene TRBD1, 5 bases. This CDR3 contains 13 residues. With 2 bases removed from V and 8 bases from J, the gap between germline ends came to 12 bases. The germline V gene has CDR1 MNHEY and CDR2 SMNVEV (reference sequence). The CDR3 loop is CASSLGARTTQYF. In DNA, the CDR3 is TGTGCCAGCAGTTTAGGGGCAAGGACAACCCAGTACTTC.

Here the CDR3 DNA reads TGTGCCAGCAGTTCAGACCCGACAGGATATAATTCACCCCTCCACTTT. Translated, it gives CASSSDPTGYNSPLHF. J is TRBJ1-6 and V is TRBV27, with D perhaps matching TRBD1 (6 bases). V gave up 4 bases and J gave up 4 bases, with 14 bases separating them. Per the germline V gene, CDR1 is MNHEY and CDR2 is SMNVEV (reference sequence). This CDR3 comprises 16 residues.

The chain employs TRBV2 and TRBJ2-1; 8 bases are a match to TRBD2. The length of the CDR3 is 14 residues. The junction had 9 bases not matched to a gene; V was cut back by 6 bases and J by 8 bases. CDR1 and CDR2 (germline): SNHLY, FYNNEI. The CDR3 DNA follows: TGTGCCAGCAGCCGAGGGACTAGAGGCGATGAGCAGTTCTTC. It yields the protein CASSRGTRGDEQFF.

V usage is TRBV7-9 and J usage is TRBJ2-1; D unresolved. Deletions cut 6 bases from V and 4 bases from J, with 7 bases between. The germline gives CDR1 SEHNR, CDR2 FQNEAQ (reference sequence). CDR3 length: 12 amino acids. The CDR3 region has the DNA TGTGCCAGCAGGCCGCAGTACAATGAGCAGTTCTTC. This sequence encodes CASRPQYNEQFF.

The chain couples TRBV19 to TRBJ1-4, with 12 bases aligning to TRBD1. From germline, CDR1 is LNHDA and CDR2 SQIVND (reference sequence). CDR3 length equals 17 residues. The V segment lost 5 bases and the J segment 7 bases; nucleotides outside the gene matches: 11. The CDR3 sequence: CASSDGTGGPNGEKLFF. The CDR3 DNA reads TGTGCCAGTAGTGACGGGACAGGGGGCCCGAACGGTGAAAAACTGTTTTTT.

The chain has TRBV18 and TRBJ2-7; D remains unclear. This CDR3 spans 14 amino acids. CDR1 is KGHSH, CDR2 LQKENI, per germline. V lost 2 bases to trimming and J lost 3 bases, with 11 bases between them. The CDR3 nucleotides are TGTGCCAGCTCACCAAGGGATGGGGTCTACGAGCAGTACTTC. Translating gives CASSPRDGVYEQYF.

The chain couples TRBV4-3 to TRBJ1-4; TRBD1 is a possible D gene (6 bases). CDR3 length: 16 amino acids. The V gene's germline CDR1 is LGHNA and CDR2 YSLEER. Trimming pared 1 base from V and 5 bases from J, leaving 14 bases between. The CDR3 here is CASSQVFRTENEKLFF. The CDR3 DNA reads TGCGCCAGCAGCCAAGTCTTCCGGACAGAGAATGAAAAACTGTTTTTT.

The chain uses TRBV28 and TRBJ2-5; 10 bases line up with TRBD2. In germline, CDR1 is MDHEN, CDR2 SYDVKM. Unmatched junction bases numbered 9, after V lost 7 bases and J lost 4 bases. The CDR3 spans 15 residues. Written as DNA, the CDR3 is TGTGCCAGCACTAAACCTAGCGGGGGAACAGAGACCCAGTACTTC. Amino acids: CASTKPSGGTETQYF.

The chain links TRBV5-1 to TRBJ2-4, with 8 positions matching TRBD1. Unmatched junction bases numbered 11, after V lost 0 bases and J lost 3 bases. The CDR3 has 18 amino acids. The germline gives CDR1 SGHRS, CDR2 YFSETQ. This CDR3 is CASSLATGGTLGKNIQYF. The CDR3 region has the DNA TGCGCCAGCAGCTTGGCAACAGGGGGGACCTTGGGCAAAAACATTCAGTACTTC.

The sample holds a few counts of this clone. This sequence joins TRBV6-6 and TRBJ2-3, with 14 bases that match TRBD2. This CDR3 contains 20 residues. Germline V gives CDR1 MNHNY, CDR2 SVGAGI (reference sequence). V shed 5 bases, J shed 1 base, and the junction held 14 bases outside the gene matches. The DNA for the CDR3 is TGTGCCAGCAGTCGCAGTCCTCCGGGACTAGCGGGGGAAGGCACAGATACGCAGTATTTT. Its protein is CASSRSPPGLAGEGTDTQYF.

This rearrangement joins TRBV18 to TRBJ2-5, with 11 bases identical to TRBD2. J gave up 4 bases and V 1 base, and 5 bases lay outside the gene matches. The CDR3 covers 16 residues. CDR1 is KGHSH and CDR2 is LQKENI in the germline V gene. The CDR3 reads CASSPQTSGAGETQYF. Written as DNA, the CDR3 is TGTGCCAGCTCACCACAGACTAGCGGGGCGGGAGAGACCCAGTACTTC.

The CDR3 DNA follows: TGCGCCAGCAGCCTTGAGACAGGATTCCTCCACTTT. As protein: CASSLETGFLHF. The rearrangement uses TRBV5-1 and TRBJ1-6; TRBD1 is a possible D gene (6 bases). The CDR3 covers 12 residues. The germline CDR1 and CDR2 sequences are SGHRS and YFSETQ. The V gene lost 4 bases and the J gene lost 15 bases, with 14 bases spanning the gap.

The V and J genes are TRBV5-6 and TRBJ1-3; D is unclear. The V gene's germline CDR1 is SGHDT and CDR2 YYEEEE. The CDR3 extends over 18 amino acids. V was shortened by 4 bases and J by 0 bases, with 20 bases between the two germline ends. CDR3 sequence (DNA): TGTGCCAGCAGCCCAGGTCCCTTTAACAGTTACTCTGGAAACACCATATATTTT. This encodes CASSPGPFNSYSGNTIYF.

V and J are TRBV6-2 or TRBV6-3 and TRBJ2-6, with TRBD2 matching over 7 bases. Germline CDR1 is MNHEY and CDR2 is SVGEGT. There are 16 residues in the CDR3. V trimming: 5 bases; J trimming: 2 bases; junction bases outside the gene matches: 6. The CDR3 nucleotides read TGTGCCAGCAGTCCCAAGCGGGGCACTGGGGCCAACGTCCTGACTTTC. Translating it yields CASSPKRGTGANVLTF.

J is TRBJ1-5 and V is TRBV6-1; 9 bases line up with TRBD1. V lost 3 bases, J lost 7 bases, and 10 bases stayed unmatched. Germline CDR1 and CDR2: MNHNS and SASEGT. This CDR3 spans 16 amino acids. In DNA form, the CDR3 reads TGTGCCAGCAGTGATAAGGACAGGGGTATTTGGCAGCCCCAGCATTTT. Protein product: CASSDKDRGIWQPQHF.

The chain links TRBV3-1 (or the pseudogene TRBV3-2) to TRBJ2-4, with TRBD2 as a possible D gene (6 bases). Germline CDR1 LGHDT, CDR2 YNNKEL (reference sequence). V lost 1 base to trimming and J lost 0 bases, with 13 bases between them. CDR3 length: 17 amino acids. CDR3 in amino acids: CASSQAPGLLAKNIQYF. In nucleotides, the CDR3 is TGTGCCAGCAGCCAAGCCCCGGGACTCTTAGCCAAAAACATTCAGTACTTC.

The table lists this clone with a count of one. This chain links TRBV18 with TRBJ1-5; 8 bases line up with TRBD1. The CDR3 length is 13 residues. CDR1 and CDR2 from the germline V gene are KGHSH and LQKENI. Losses at the gene ends were 3 bases for V and 6 bases for J; bases not matched to a gene: 1. CDR3 protein: CASSPDRAQPQHF. The CDR3, as DNA: TGTGCCAGCTCACCGGACAGGGCTCAGCCCCAGCATTTT.

The gene calls are TRBV4-2 and TRBJ1-3, with D unclear. The CDR3 has 15 amino acids. Trimming cost V 0 bases and J 1 base, with 7 bases left between them. Germline CDR1 LGHNA, CDR2 YNFKEQ. The CDR3 here is CASSQDTGSGNTIYF. In DNA form, the CDR3 reads TGTGCCAGCAGCCAAGATACGGGGTCTGGAAACACCATATATTTT.